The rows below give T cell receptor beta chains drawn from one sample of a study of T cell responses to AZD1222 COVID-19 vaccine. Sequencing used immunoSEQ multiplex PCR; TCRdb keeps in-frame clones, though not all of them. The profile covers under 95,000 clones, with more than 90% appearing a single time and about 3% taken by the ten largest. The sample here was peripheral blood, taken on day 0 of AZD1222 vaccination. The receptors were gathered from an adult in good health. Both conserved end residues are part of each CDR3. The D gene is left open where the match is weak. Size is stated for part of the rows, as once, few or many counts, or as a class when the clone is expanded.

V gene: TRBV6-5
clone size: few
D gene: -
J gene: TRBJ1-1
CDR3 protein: CASLAPGRMIPEAFF
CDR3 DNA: TGTGCCAGCCTCGCACCGGGACGGATGATCCCTGAAGCTTTCTTT

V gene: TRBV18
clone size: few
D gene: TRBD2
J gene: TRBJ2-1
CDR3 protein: CASSPPRLAGGNEQFF
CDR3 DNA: TGTGCCAGCTCACCGCCAAGGCTAGCGGGAGGGAATGAGCAGTTCTTC

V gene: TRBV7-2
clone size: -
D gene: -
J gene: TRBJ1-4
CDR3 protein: CASSWAQKEKLFF
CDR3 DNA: TGTGCCAGCAGCTGGGCCCAGAAGGAAAAACTGTTTTTT

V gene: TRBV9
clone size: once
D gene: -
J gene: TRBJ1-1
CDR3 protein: CASSPQGLPEAFF
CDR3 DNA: TGTGCCAGCAGCCCTCAGGGGCTGCCTGAAGCTTTCTTT

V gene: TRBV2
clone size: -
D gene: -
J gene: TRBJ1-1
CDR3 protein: CASKEQGRVGTEAFF
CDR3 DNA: TGTGCCAGCAAGGAGCAGGGTAGGGTGGGCACTGAAGCTTTCTTT

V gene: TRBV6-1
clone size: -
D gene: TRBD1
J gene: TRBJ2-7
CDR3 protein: CASSEVGQGATDEQYF
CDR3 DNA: TGTGCCAGCAGTGAAGTAGGGCAGGGGGCGACGGACGAGCAGTACTTC

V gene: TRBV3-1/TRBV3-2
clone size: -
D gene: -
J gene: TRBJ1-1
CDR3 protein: CASSQEVQGPDTEAFF
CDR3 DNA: TGTGCCAGCAGCCAAGAAGTTCAGGGGCCTGACACTGAAGCTTTCTTT

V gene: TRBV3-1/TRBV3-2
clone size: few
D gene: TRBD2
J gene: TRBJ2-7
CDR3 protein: CASSRNLPGTSGGPYEQYF
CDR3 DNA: TGTGCCAGCAGCCGTAATCTCCCGGGGACTAGCGGGGGGCCTTACGAGCAGTACTTC

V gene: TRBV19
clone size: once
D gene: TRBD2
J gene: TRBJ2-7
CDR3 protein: CASTPAGTSGTSEQYF
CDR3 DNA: TGTGCCAGTACTCCAGCCGGGACTAGCGGGACTTCCGAGCAGTACTTC

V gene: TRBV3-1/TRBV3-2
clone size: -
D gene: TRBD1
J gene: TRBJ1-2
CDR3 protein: CASSQDKTGTRGYTF
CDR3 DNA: TGTGCCAGCAGCCAAGATAAGACAGGGACGCGTGGCTACACCTTC

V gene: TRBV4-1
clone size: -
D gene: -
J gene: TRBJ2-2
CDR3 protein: CASSLGEVPGELFF
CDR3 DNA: TGCGCCAGCAGCCTCGGTGAGGTTCCCGGGGAGCTGTTTTTT

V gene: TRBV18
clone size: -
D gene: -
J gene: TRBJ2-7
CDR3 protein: CASSQRQGNYEQYF
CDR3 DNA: TGTGCCAGCTCACAGCGCCAGGGGAATTACGAGCAGTACTTC

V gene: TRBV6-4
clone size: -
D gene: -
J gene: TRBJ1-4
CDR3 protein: CASSRDVNEKLFF
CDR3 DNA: TGTGCCAGCAGCAGGGACGTGAATGAAAAACTGTTTTTT

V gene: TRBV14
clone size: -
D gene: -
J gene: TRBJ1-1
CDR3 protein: CASSQAWTEAFF
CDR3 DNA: TGTGCCAGCAGCCAAGCGTGGACTGAAGCTTTCTTT

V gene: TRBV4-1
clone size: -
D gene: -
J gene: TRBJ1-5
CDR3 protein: CASSQSPPVGPGQPQHF
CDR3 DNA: TGCGCCAGCAGCCAGTCCCCCCCGGTCGGCCCGGGACAGCCCCAGCATTTT

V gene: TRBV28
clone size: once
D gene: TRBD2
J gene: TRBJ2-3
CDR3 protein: CASSLASGRTDTQYF
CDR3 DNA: TGTGCCAGCAGTTTAGCTAGCGGGAGAACAGATACGCAGTATTTT

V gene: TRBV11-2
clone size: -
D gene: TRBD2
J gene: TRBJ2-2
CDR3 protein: CASSLSSRTSGNTGELFF
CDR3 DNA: TGTGCCAGCAGCTTATCATCCCGGACTAGCGGGAACACCGGGGAGCTGTTTTTT

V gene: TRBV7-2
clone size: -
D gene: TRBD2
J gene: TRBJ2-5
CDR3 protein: CASSLGGAGSETQYF
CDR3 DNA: TGTGCCAGCAGCTTAGGCGGAGCGGGGTCAGAGACCCAGTACTTC

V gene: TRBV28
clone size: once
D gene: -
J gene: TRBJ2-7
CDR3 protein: CASSLGGKGVEQYF
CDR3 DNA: TGTGCCAGCTCTCTCGGGGGAAAAGGTGTCGAGCAGTACTTC

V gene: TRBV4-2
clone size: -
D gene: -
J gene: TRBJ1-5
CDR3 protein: CASSQGQQPQHF
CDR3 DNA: TGTGCCAGCAGCCAAGGACAACAGCCCCAGCATTTT

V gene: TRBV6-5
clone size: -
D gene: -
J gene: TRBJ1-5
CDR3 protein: CASSRNPVNQPQHF
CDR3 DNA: TGTGCCAGCAGTAGAAATCCCGTGAATCAGCCCCAGCATTTT

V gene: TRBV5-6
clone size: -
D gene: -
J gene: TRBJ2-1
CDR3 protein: CASRRLNEQFF
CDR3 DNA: TGTGCCAGCAGGCGGTTGAATGAGCAGTTCTTC

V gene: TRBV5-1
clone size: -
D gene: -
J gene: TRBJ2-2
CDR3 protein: CASSGRANTGELFF
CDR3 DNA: TGCGCCAGCAGCGGCAGGGCCAACACCGGGGAGCTGTTTTTT

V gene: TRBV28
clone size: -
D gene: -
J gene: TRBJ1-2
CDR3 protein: CASSRDGNYGYTF
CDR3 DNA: TGTGCCAGCAGTCGAGACGGGAACTATGGCTACACCTTC

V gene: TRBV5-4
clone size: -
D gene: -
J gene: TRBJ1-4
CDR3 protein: CASSLAPATNEKLFF
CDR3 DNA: TGTGCCAGCAGCTTGGCTCCTGCAACTAATGAAAAACTGTTTTTT

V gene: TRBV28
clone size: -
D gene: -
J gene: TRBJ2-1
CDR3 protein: CASSLPGLLNEQFF
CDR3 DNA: TGTGCCAGCAGTTTACCGGGACTTCTCAATGAGCAGTTCTTC

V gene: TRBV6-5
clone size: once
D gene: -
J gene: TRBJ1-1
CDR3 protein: CASIGLNTEAFF
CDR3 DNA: TGTGCCAGCATCGGGTTGAACACTGAAGCTTTCTTT

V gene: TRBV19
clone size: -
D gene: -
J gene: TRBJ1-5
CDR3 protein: CASGITGSNQPQHF
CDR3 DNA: TGTGCCAGCGGAATTACAGGGTCAAATCAGCCCCAGCATTTT

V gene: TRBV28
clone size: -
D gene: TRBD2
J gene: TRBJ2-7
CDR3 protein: CASGLAGGPMGNEQYF
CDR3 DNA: TGTGCCAGCGGGCTAGCGGGAGGGCCGATGGGGAACGAGCAGTACTTC

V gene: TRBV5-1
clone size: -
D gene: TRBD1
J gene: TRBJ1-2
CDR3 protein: CASSFATGGGYYGYTF
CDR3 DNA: TGCGCCAGCAGCTTCGCGACAGGGGGAGGATATTATGGCTACACCTTC

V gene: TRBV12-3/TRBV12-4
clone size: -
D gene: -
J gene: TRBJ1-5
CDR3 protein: CASSFQSNQPQHF
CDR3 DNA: TGTGCCAGCAGTTTTCAGTCCAATCAGCCCCAGCATTTT

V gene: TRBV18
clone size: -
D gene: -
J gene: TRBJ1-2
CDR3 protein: CASSPSEGNYGYTF
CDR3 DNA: TGTGCCAGCTCACCCAGTGAGGGCAACTATGGCTACACCTTC

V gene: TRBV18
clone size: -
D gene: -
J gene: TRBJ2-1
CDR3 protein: CASSPRNEQFF
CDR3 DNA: TGTGCCAGCTCACCACGAAATGAGCAGTTCTTC

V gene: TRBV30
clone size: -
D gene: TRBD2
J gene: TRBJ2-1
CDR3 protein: CAWRLAGANEQFF
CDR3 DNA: TGTGCCTGGAGACTAGCGGGAGCCAATGAGCAGTTCTTC

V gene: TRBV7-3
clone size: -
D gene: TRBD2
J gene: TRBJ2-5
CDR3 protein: CASSLAGLAGGRRETQYF
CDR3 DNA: TGTGCCAGCAGCTTAGCGGGACTAGCGGGGGGGCGACGGGAGACCCAGTACTTC

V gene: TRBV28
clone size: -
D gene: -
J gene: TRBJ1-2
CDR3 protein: CASSSDYGYTF
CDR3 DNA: TGTGCCAGCAGTTCGGACTATGGCTACACCTTC

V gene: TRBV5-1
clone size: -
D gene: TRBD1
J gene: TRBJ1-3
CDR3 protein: CASSHDRAGNTIYF
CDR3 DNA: TGCGCCAGCAGCCACGACAGGGCTGGAAACACCATATATTTT

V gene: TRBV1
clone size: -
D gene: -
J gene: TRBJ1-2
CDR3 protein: CTSSQDGGDYTF
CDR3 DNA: TGCACCAGCAGCCAAGATGGGGGCGACTACACCTTC

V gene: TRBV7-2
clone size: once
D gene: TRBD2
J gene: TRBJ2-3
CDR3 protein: CASSLNPSGGRDTQYF
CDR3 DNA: TGTGCCAGCAGCTTAAATCCTAGCGGGGGAAGAGATACGCAGTATTTT

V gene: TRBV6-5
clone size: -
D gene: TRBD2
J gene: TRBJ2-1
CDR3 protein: CASSALAGEFNEQFF
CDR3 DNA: TGTGCCAGCAGCGCGCTAGCGGGTGAGTTCAATGAGCAGTTCTTC

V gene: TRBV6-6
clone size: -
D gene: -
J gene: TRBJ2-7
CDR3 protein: CASSPMDRRLTIGEQYF
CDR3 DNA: TGTGCCAGCAGTCCCATGGACCGACGTCTCACTATCGGCGAGCAGTACTTC

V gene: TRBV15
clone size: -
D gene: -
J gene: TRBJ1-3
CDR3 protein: CATSREGASGNTIYF
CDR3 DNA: TGTGCCACCAGCAGGGAAGGGGCAAGTGGAAACACCATATATTTT

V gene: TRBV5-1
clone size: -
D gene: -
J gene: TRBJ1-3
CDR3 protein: CASSQGTNGNTIYF
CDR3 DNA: TGCGCCAGCAGCCAGGGGACAAACGGAAACACCATATATTTT

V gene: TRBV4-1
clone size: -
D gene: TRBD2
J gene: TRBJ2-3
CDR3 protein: CASSPIAGFTDTQYF
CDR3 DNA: TGCGCCAGCAGCCCGATAGCGGGATTCACAGATACGCAGTATTTT

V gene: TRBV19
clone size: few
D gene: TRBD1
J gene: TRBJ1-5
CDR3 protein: CASSIQQGSNQPQHF
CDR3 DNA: TGTGCCAGTAGTATCCAACAGGGGAGCAATCAGCCCCAGCATTTT

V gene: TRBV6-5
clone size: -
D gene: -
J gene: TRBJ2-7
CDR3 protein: CASNLPGQLYEQYF
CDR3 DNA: TGTGCCAGCAACCTACCCGGACAGCTGTACGAGCAGTACTTC

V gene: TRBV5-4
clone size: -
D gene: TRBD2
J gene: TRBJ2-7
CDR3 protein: CASSLAPGGPYEQYF
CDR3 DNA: TGTGCCAGCAGCTTGGCCCCGGGAGGGCCCTACGAGCAGTACTTC

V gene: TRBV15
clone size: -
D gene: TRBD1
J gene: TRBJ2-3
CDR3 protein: CATRTGGLTDTQYF
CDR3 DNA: TGTGCCACCAGAACAGGGGGTCTCACAGATACGCAGTATTTT

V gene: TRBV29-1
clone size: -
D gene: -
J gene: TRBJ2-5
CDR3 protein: CSVVTAGETQYF
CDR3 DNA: TGCAGCGTTGTTACAGCTGGGGAGACCCAGTACTTC

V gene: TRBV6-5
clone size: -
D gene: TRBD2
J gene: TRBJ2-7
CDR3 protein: CASSYSSLAGYYEQYF
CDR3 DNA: TGTGCCAGCAGTTACTCGAGCCTAGCGGGTTACTACGAGCAGTACTTC

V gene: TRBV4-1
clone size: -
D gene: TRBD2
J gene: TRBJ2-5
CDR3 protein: CASSQDSSVGGETQYF
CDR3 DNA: TGCGCCAGCAGCCAAGACTCTAGCGTCGGGGGGGAGACCCAGTACTTC

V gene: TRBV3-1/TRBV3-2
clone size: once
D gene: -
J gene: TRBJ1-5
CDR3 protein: CASSHGTEYSNQPQHF
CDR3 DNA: TGTGCCAGCAGCCACGGGACGGAATATAGCAATCAGCCCCAGCATTTT

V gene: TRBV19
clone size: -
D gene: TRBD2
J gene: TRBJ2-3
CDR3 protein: CASSMQTSATSTDTQYF
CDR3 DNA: TGTGCCAGTAGTATGCAGACTAGCGCGACTAGCACAGATACGCAGTATTTT

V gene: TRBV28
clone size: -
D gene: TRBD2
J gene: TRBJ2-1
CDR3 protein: CASSSTSQSSYNEQFF
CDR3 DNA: TGTGCCAGCAGCTCGACTAGCCAGAGCTCCTACAATGAGCAGTTCTTC

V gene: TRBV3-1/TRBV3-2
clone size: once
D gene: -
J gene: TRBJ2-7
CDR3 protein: CASSQEREQYF
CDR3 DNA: TGTGCCAGCAGCCAAGAGCGCGAGCAGTACTTC

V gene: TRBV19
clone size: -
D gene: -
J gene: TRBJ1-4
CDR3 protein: CASSPRGVSGEKLFF
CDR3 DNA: TGTGCCAGTAGTCCTCGTGGGGTAAGCGGAGAAAAACTGTTTTTT

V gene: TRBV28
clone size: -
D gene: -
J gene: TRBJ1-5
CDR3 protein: CASSLPLGAQPQHF
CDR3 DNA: TGTGCCAGCAGTTTACCCCTGGGGGCTCAGCCCCAGCATTTT

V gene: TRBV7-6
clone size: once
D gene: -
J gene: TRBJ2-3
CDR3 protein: CASSSRADPIGAQYF
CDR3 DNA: TGTGCCAGCAGCTCGAGAGCGGATCCCATAGGGGCGCAGTATTTT

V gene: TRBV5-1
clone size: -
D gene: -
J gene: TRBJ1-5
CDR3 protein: CASSLDGSLSNQPQHF
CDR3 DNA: TGCGCCAGCAGCTTGGATGGCAGTTTGAGCAATCAGCCCCAGCATTTT